Sequencing of this TCR beta chain was carried out in a study of T cell repertoires in cytomegalovirus infection (dated by TCRdb to the late 2010s). A note on the overall study: Recently identified HLA-C-restricted CMV epitopes, whose presentation resists viral immunomodulation, were targeted by peptide stimulations together with well-studied HLA-B-restricted epitopes. The HLA type of each donor mattered for the analysis, because public TCR beta signatures pointed to carriage of CMV infection along with the matching HLA type. The investigation overall reported the following: The ex vivo response was dominated by HLA-C-restricted CMV-specific TCR beta clonotypes, which also provided the single most frequent clonotype in two of eight donors. Cumulative frequency of public TCR beta family members discriminated carriers of CMV infection plus the relevant HLA type in this cohort and an independent approximately 360-donor cohort.

Reading the germline V gene (reference sequence) gives CDR1 LNHDA and CDR2 SQIVND. Trimming takes 6 bases from V and 1 base from J, and the germline ends sit 15 bases apart. The CDR3 numbers 15 residues from cysteine through phenylalanine. The DNA shown is the 45-base CDR3, in frame from base 1. The treatment or condition label on this specimen signifies: in vitro stimulation with specific CMV peptide epitopes to enrich CMV-specific T cells. Sequencing relied on an Illumina HiSeq 1500. TCRdb's own reprocessing of the public reads used fastp at Q25 and MiXCR and kept productive beta chains. Here each entry gathers all rows of one CDR3 protein and keeps the most common genes and DNA. The table for this sample lists 250,000 to 300,000 distinct CDR3 sequences; roughly 21% of them were counted only once. The ten largest clones take up roughly 19% of the sample. Concerning this clonotype: Its cognate antigen has yet to be identified. Base qualities are not recorded, but no much larger clone differs from it by a single base.

This specimen consisted of cultured PBMCs, obtained from culture after CMV antigen stimulation. The TCR comes from a human donor in good health (CMV status not recorded). Some clones in this sample may be carry-over from other donors' samples. The chain was built from TRBV19 and TRBJ1-1; the D gene assignment is ambiguous. CDR3 protein: CASRTPGSRNTEAFF. The DNA sequence is as follows: TGTGCCAGTAGAACGCCTGGCAGCAGGAACACTGAAGCTTTCTTT. The reference TRBV19 and TRBJ1-1 proteins fill in what lies around the CDR3, so the full variable domain reads DGGITQSPKYLFRKEGQNVTLSCEQNLNHDAMYWYRQDPGQGLRLIYYSQIVNDFQKGDIAEGYSVSREKKESFPLTVTSAQKNPTAFYLCASRTPGSRNTEAFFGQGTRLTVV.